The T cell receptor beta chain under discussion was sequenced for a study of graft-versus-host responses after intestinal transplantation. Whole-study results and caveats: Some GvH clones were seen earlier in gut or blood, suggesting intestinal origin. Early after transplant, HvG declines were associated with peak levels of circulating GvH clones.

Germline V gene data show CDR1 as MNHEY and CDR2 as SMNVEV (reference sequence). This CDR3 region has 15 residues. Trimming took 5 bases from V and 2 from J; bases not matched to a gene: 9. Sequenced by immunoSEQ multiplex PCR; TCRdb stores in-frame clones only, minus some. This table has about 90,000 clones, under 85% appearing once. Comments on this clone: The antigen remains undetermined.

The chain carries TRBV27 and TRBJ2-7; 7 bases align to TRBD1. The sample was unstimulated CD8+ T cells sorted from spleen or lymph node cells, taken before intestinal transplant. The sequence was obtained from a human donor who received an intestinal transplant. CDR3 sequence (DNA): TGTGCCAGCAGTCTAGTAGGACAGGTCCCCTACGAGCAGTACTTC. Protein sequence: CASSLVGQVPYEQYF.